The 29 T cell receptor beta chains presented below share a single source sample, sequenced in a study of CD4+ T cells in melanoma (dated 2022 in TCRdb). Library preparation employed the immunoSEQ multiplex PCR assay. Sourced from immuneACCESS, this table was stored by TCRdb with only in-frame sequences that have V and J called. A share of the clones is absent; for the studies checked, an unresolved V gene accounts for under half, and the remainder has no known explanation. This sample is represented by about 120,000 clones; approximately 90% of them were singletons. The top ten clonotypes cover less than 4% of the sample. Material for sequencing was peripheral blood. The receptor source for this set is a human donor with melanoma.

The chain recombines TRBV5-1 with TRBJ2-7; TRBD1 might be the D (5 bases). Trimming stripped 1 base from V and 0 bases from J, with 8 bases between. This CDR3 comprises 14 residues. CDR1 and CDR2 from the germline V gene are SGHRS and YFSETQ. CDR3 coding DNA: TGCGCCAGCAGCTTGACAGGTCTCTCCTACGAGCAGTACTTC. It translates to CASSLTGLSYEQYF.

V is TRBV6-5 and J is TRBJ1-1; perhaps TRBD1 as D (5 bases). The germline V gene has CDR1 MNHEY and CDR2 SVGAGI. The CDR3 has 14 amino acids. V lost 5 bases and J 5 bases, leaving 15 bases between the germline ends. The CDR3: CASSPVRGATEAFF. The CDR3 nucleotides are TGTGCCAGCAGTCCCGTGAGGGGAGCAACTGAAGCTTTCTTT.

The rearrangement uses TRBV7-9 and TRBJ2-1; 10 nucleotides align to TRBD2. Per the germline V gene, CDR1 is SEHNR and CDR2 is FQNEAQ (reference sequence). CDR3 length: 15 amino acids. Trimming removed 6 bases from V and 8 bases from J; junction bases left unmatched: 10. The CDR3 DNA reads as TGTGCCAGCAGTCGGACTAGCGGAGCGTCCCATGAGCAGTTCTTC. This encodes CASSRTSGASHEQFF. The whole variable domain, remainder taken from reference TRBV7-9 and TRBJ2-1, is DTGVSQNPRHKITKRGQNVTFRCDPISEHNRLYWYRQTLGQGPEFLTYFQNEAQLEKSRLLSDRFSAERPKGSFSTLEIQRTEQGDSAMYLCASSRTSGASHEQFFGPGTRLTVL.

The count of this clone is one. The V and J genes are TRBV11-1 and TRBJ2-2; D gene unclear. Germline CDR1 and CDR2: SGHAT and FQDESV (reference sequence). This CDR3 comprises 12 residues. Trimming removed 3 bases at V and 6 bases at J, with 5 bases between. The CDR3 DNA reads TGTGCCAGCAGCTTTGCCGCCGGGGAGCTGTTTTTT. Translation: CASSFAAGELFF.

CDR3 DNA sequence: TGTGCCAGCAGCGTTGGGACAGGGGATGAAAAACTGTTTTTT. Residues: CASSVGTGDEKLFF. The V gene is TRBV2, the J gene TRBJ1-4; 10 bases are a match to TRBD1. This CDR3 has 14 residues. Germline values: CDR1 SNHLY, CDR2 FYNNEI. Trimming at V came to 6 bases and at J to 6 bases, leaving 4 bases not matched to a gene.

The chain links TRBV28 to TRBJ1-5; 7 bases match TRBD1. Germline trimming cut 8 bases from V and 1 base from J; bases unmatched to any gene: 2. This CDR3 spans 13 amino acids. Germline CDR1 reads MDHEN; CDR2 reads SYDVKM. The CDR3 here is CASEDRSNQPQHF. The CDR3 region has the DNA TGTGCCAGCGAGGACAGGAGCAATCAGCCCCAGCATTTT.

The V call is TRBV7-2, the J call TRBJ1-1, with D uncertain. The CDR3 runs 14 residues. V was shortened by 5 bases and J by 2 bases, with 12 bases between the two germline ends. CDR1 and CDR2 from the germline V gene are SGHTA and FQGNSA. DNA of the CDR3: TGTGCCAGCAGCCCCTGGACGGGAAACACTGAAGCTTTCTTT. This encodes CASSPWTGNTEAFF.

The chain carries TRBV5-1 and TRBJ2-3; D possibly corresponds to TRBD2 (7 bases). The germline V and J ends were trimmed by 5 bases and 0 bases, with 25 bases remaining between them. The CDR3 has 19 residues. CDR1 SGHRS and CDR2 YFSETQ come from the germline V gene. The CDR3 bases are TGCGCCAGCAGTTACCGGGGGGTACTACAGGGACCTAGCACAGATACGCAGTATTTT. This gives the protein CASSYRGVLQGPSTDTQYF.

V gene TRBV5-1 combines with J gene TRBJ2-7; 9 positions match TRBD2. CDR1 is SGHRS, CDR2 YFSETQ, per germline. Trimming at V came to 2 bases and at J to 2 bases, leaving 2 bases not matched to a gene. This CDR3 has 14 residues. The CDR3 reads CASSFSGSTYEQYF. CDR3 in DNA: TGCGCCAGCAGCTTTAGCGGGAGTACCTACGAGCAGTACTTC.

The chain has TRBV6-6 and TRBJ1-2, with 7 bases lining up with TRBD1. V lost 0 bases, J lost 2 bases, and 3 bases stayed unmatched. CDR1 is MNHNY and CDR2 is SVGAGI in the germline V gene (reference sequence). CDR3 length equals 15 residues. As DNA, the CDR3 is TGTGCCAGCAGTTACTCAGGGACAGAGAACTATGGCTACACCTTC. The encoded protein is CASSYSGTENYGYTF.

The J gene is TRBJ2-7, the V gene TRBV5-1, with TRBD2 matching over 7 bases. V shed 3 bases, J shed 0 bases, and the junction held 9 bases outside the gene matches. The CDR3 spans 16 residues. CDR1 and CDR2 (germline): SGHRS, YFSETQ. CDR3 residues: CASSSYSSGLSYEQYF. The CDR3 coding sequence is TGCGCCAGCAGCTCCTACTCTAGCGGTCTCTCCTACGAGCAGTACTTC.

This chain uses TRBV4-3 with TRBJ2-1; D is perhaps TRBD2 (6 bases). The CDR3 consists of 16 residues. V was trimmed by 0 bases and J by 2 bases, leaving 11 bases between them. From germline, CDR1 is LGHNA and CDR2 YSLEER. CDR3 in DNA: TGCGCCAGCAGCCAAGATCGGGGGAGCGCCTACAATGAGCAGTTCTTC. Translating it yields CASSQDRGSAYNEQFF.

V gene TRBV28 combines with J gene TRBJ2-3, with D tentatively TRBD1 or TRBD2 (5 bases each). V lost 2 bases and J 6 bases, leaving 6 bases between the germline ends. Germline V gives CDR1 MDHEN, CDR2 SYDVKM. The CDR3 extends over 12 amino acids. The DNA of the CDR3 is TGTGCCAGCAGTTTAGAGGGGGATACGCAGTATTTT. Protein: CASSLEGDTQYF.

The gene calls are TRBV7-3 and TRBJ2-2; no reliable D call. The V and J ends lost 3 bases and 4 bases respectively, with 12 bases between them. CDR3 length equals 15 residues. Germline V gene lookup returns CDR1 SGHTA and CDR2 FQGTGA. The CDR3 DNA follows: TGTGCCAGCAGCTTGGTGGGCGGACCCACCGGGGAGCTGTTTTTT. It specifies CASSLVGGPTGELFF.

The V gene is TRBV10-3, the J gene TRBJ2-7; 13 bases are shared with TRBD2. This CDR3 has 16 amino acids. Germline loops: CDR1 ENHRY, CDR2 SYGVKD. J was trimmed by 4 bases and V by 6 bases; bases with no gene match: 9. The CDR3 spells CAISRTSGRFIYEQYF. The CDR3 DNA follows: TGTGCCATCAGCAGGACTAGCGGGAGATTTATTTACGAGCAGTACTTC.

This chain joins TRBV19 and TRBJ2-7; D is possibly TRBD1 (6 bases). The CDR3 extends over 14 amino acids. The germline V gene has CDR1 LNHDA and CDR2 SQIVND (reference sequence). V was cut by 3 bases and J by 3 bases, with 12 bases left in between. CDR3 DNA: TGTGCCAGTAGTATGGGGACACTCCTCTACGAGCAGTACTTC. Amino acids: CASSMGTLLYEQYF.

This clone appeared many times. The genes are TRBV6-1 and TRBJ2-7; D is perhaps TRBD1 (5 bases). The CDR3 spans 12 residues. Germline V CDR1 and CDR2: MNHNS, SASEGT. The germline V and J ends were trimmed by 6 bases and 6 bases, with 12 bases remaining between them. CDR3 in DNA: TGTGCCAGCAGGATTAAGGGGCTCGAGCAGTACTTC. Protein sequence: CASRIKGLEQYF.

This chain connects TRBV7-2 to TRBJ2-1; 10 positions agree with TRBD2. This CDR3 is built from 14 residues. CDR1 and CDR2 (germline): SGHTA, FQGNSA. Germline trimming cut 2 bases from V and 7 bases from J; bases unmatched to any gene: 2. CDR3 DNA sequence: TGTGCCAGCAGCTTAAATAGCGGGAGGAATGAGCAGTTCTTC. Protein sequence: CASSLNSGRNEQFF.

The genes are TRBV21-1 and TRBJ2-7; TRBD1 is the table's D call and was not checked against the DNA. TRBV21-1 is a listed pseudogene. This CDR3 contains 15 residues. This CDR3 reads CASSKSRDRAYEQYF. CDR3 DNA sequence: TGTGCCAGCAGCAAATCACGGGACAGAGCCTACGAGCAGTACTTC.

Only one count was recorded for this clone. This chain uses TRBV18 with TRBJ2-5, with D possibly being TRBD1 or TRBD2 (5 bases each). The V end lost 0 bases, the J end lost 3 bases, and 5 bases lay between the germline ends. The CDR3 totals 13 residues. The V gene's germline CDR1 is KGHSH and CDR2 LQKENI. In DNA, the CDR3 is TGTGCCAGCTCACCACCGGGGGAAGAGACCCAGTACTTC. Translated, it gives CASSPPGEETQYF.

V and J are TRBV30 and TRBJ2-2; no clear D. The V and J ends lost 3 bases and 0 bases respectively, with 11 bases between them. Germline CDR1 reads GTSNPN; CDR2 reads SVGIG (reference sequence). There are 15 residues in the CDR3. The CDR3 DNA reads as TGTGCCTGGAGGGAACCCCTCGCGAACACCGGGGAGCTGTTTTTT. Protein product: CAWREPLANTGELFF.

The rearrangement links TRBV11-3 to TRBJ2-2; tentative D call: TRBD1 (5 bases). The V and J ends lost 2 bases and 2 bases respectively, with 9 bases between them. The CDR3 runs to 15 residues. CDR1 is SGHNT, CDR2 YENEEA, per germline. The CDR3 spells CASSLTGINTGELFF. For the CDR3, the DNA is TGTGCCAGCAGCTTAACAGGCATTAACACCGGGGAGCTGTTTTTT. The full variable domain, completed using reference TRBV11-3 and TRBJ2-2, is EAGVVQSPRYKIIEKKQPVAFWCNPISGHNTLYWYLQNLGQGPELLIRYENEEAVDDSQLPKDRFSAERLKGVDSTLKIQPAELGDSAVYLCASSLTGINTGELFFGEGSRLTVL.

The genes are TRBV18 and TRBJ2-5; the D gene is possibly TRBD1 (5 bases). V lost 3 bases to trimming and J lost 5 bases, with 7 bases between them. The CDR3 is made up of 12 amino acids. Germline CDR1 and CDR2: KGHSH and LQKENI. The DNA of the CDR3 is TGTGCCAGCTCACCGTACAGGGAGACCCAGTACTTC. It encodes CASSPYRETQYF.

The rearrangement links TRBV5-5 to TRBJ1-2; D is possibly TRBD1 (6 bases). Looked up from germline, CDR1 is SGHKS and CDR2 is YYEKEE (reference sequence). Trimming cost V 1 base and J 4 bases, with 14 bases left between them. The CDR3 sequence is 15 residues long. As DNA, the CDR3 is TGTGCCAGCAGCTTGCGTCGAGGACAGTCCTATGGCTACACCTTC. This translates into CASSLRRGQSYGYTF. Full variable domain (rest looked up from reference TRBV5-5 and TRBJ1-2): DAGVTQSPTHLIKTRGQQVTLRCSPISGHKSVSWYQQVLGQGPQFIFQYYEKEERGRGNFPDRFSARQFPNYSSELNVNALLLGDSALYLCASSLRRGQSYGYTFGSGTRLTVV.

This clone was observed once. This chain links TRBV11-2 with TRBJ1-2; 7 bases are a match to TRBD1. The ends lost 1 base at V and 5 bases at J; junction bases unmatched: 13. The CDR3 has 17 residues. The germline V gene has CDR1 SGHAT and CDR2 FQNNGV. The CDR3 sequence: CASSLGDRIGDLYGYTF. The CDR3 nucleotides read TGTGCCAGCAGCTTAGGGGACAGAATAGGGGACTTGTATGGCTACACCTTC.

As to this clone: The junction differs from germline at one of its ends, possibly a read error. Other DNA sequences in the sample encode the same CDR3. The J gene is TRBJ2-3, the V gene TRBV19; D is unresolved. This CDR3 comprises 14 residues. Germline assignment: CDR1 LNHDA and CDR2 SQIVND (reference sequence). The CDR3 bases are TGTGCCAGTAGTCCACTCCAGAGCACGGATACGCAGTATTTT. Amino acid sequence: CASSPLQSTDTQYF.

The chain joins TRBV5-1 to TRBJ2-2, with 10 bases aligning to TRBD2. The CDR3 totals 17 residues. CDR1 is SGHRS and CDR2 is YFSETQ in the germline V gene. The J segment lost 4 bases and the V segment lost 2 bases, leaving 8 bases of the junction unmatched. This CDR3 is CASSFKEAGGPTGELFF. The CDR3 bases are TGCGCCAGCAGCTTCAAGGAAGCGGGGGGGCCCACCGGGGAGCTGTTTTTT.

With regard to this clone: A junction end diverges from the germline sequence, so it may reflect a read error. This chain joins TRBV19 and TRBJ1-4; no definite D call. Germline V CDR1 and CDR2: LNHDA, SQIVND (reference sequence). The CDR3 loop spans 15 amino acids. CDR3 residues: CASSIGRNPNEKLFF. The CDR3 nucleotides are TGTGCCAGTAGCATAGGACGGAACCCTAATGAAAAACTGTTTTTT.

The V call is TRBV10-3, the J call TRBJ2-2; maybe TRBD2 (6 bases). The CDR3 covers 14 residues. Looked up from germline, CDR1 is ENHRY and CDR2 is SYGVKD. V lost 6 bases and J lost 1, with 9 bases in between. CDR3 loop: CAIRPSVNTGELFF. CDR3 bases: TGTGCCATCAGGCCTAGCGTGAACACCGGGGAGCTGTTTTTT.